This entry features one T cell receptor (beta chain) sequence. The CD8+ and CD4+ T cells were isolated magnetically using a negative isolation approach, whereas the TEMRA cells were enriched by FACS. Random hexamers were used to reverse transcribe the RNA input (about 0.5 to 1 ug). By means of immunoSEQ multiplex PCR, TCR beta CDR3 spanning 54 Vbeta and 13 Jbeta underwent amplification. TCRdb redid the calling of the immunoSEQ multiplex PCR reads with MiXCR, one entry per CDR3 protein. The table lists roughly 150,000 distinct CDR3 sequences, 80% to 95% of them singletons. The sample is drawn from a study of CD8 T cells in Susac syndrome. Trimming at V came to 6 bases and at J to 3 bases, leaving 9 bases not matched to a gene. The CDR3 consists of 15 residues. Germline CDR1 is SNHLY and CDR2 is FYNNEI.

The chain carries TRBV2 and TRBJ2-7, with 9 bases that match TRBD2. This TCR came from a human donor in good health. The specimen was CD4+ T cells from PBMCs. The CDR3, as DNA: TGTGCCAGCAGGGAATCGGATAGCGGGGGCTACGAGCAGTACTTC. This gives the protein CASRESDSGGYEQYF.